This T cell receptor (beta chain) came from a study of blood T cell repertoires in COVID-19. Study overall: The cDNA or gDNA used as material had been derived from T cells, B-cell-depleted T cells, or PBMCs.

In the source study's methods: Nucleated cell number was recorded as an estimate derived from reference gene primer amplification. The protocol was immunoSEQ multiplex PCR, while the TCRdb copy is restricted to in-frame clones and leaves out a portion. V, J and clone size are those of that table, while D and trimming were read from the DNA. The sample contains around 230,000 clones, 84% of which appear only once. This CDR3 is built from 18 residues. With V trimmed by 0 bases and J by 3 bases, 11 bases remained unmatched. Germline V gene data show CDR1 as ENHRY and CDR2 as SYGVKD. Sequenced sample: peripheral blood. This chain joins TRBV10-3 and TRBJ2-7, with 10 bases lining up with TRBD2. The sequence derives from a man between 35 and 55 years old who had recovered from COVID-19. The CDR3 DNA follows: TGTGCCATCAGTGAGTCCGCCTTCGGACTAGCGGTTAACTACGAGCAGTACTTC. Translating gives CAISESAFGLAVNYEQYF.